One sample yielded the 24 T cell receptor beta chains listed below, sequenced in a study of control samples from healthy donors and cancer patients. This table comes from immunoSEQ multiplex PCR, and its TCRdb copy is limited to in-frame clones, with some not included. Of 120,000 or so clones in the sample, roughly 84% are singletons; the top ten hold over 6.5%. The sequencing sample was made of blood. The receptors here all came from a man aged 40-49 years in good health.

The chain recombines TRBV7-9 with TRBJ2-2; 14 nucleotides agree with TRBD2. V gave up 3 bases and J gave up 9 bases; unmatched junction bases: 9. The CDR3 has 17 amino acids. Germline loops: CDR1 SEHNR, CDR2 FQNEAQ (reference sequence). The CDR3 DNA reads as TGTGCCAGCAGCTTCGGGACTAGCGGGGGACCCGGGAGGGAGCTGTTTTTT. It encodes CASSFGTSGGPGRELFF.

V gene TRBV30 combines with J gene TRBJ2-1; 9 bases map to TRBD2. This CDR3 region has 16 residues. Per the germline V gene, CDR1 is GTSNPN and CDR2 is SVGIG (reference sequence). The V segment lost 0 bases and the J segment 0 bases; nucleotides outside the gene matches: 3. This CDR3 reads CAWSVLRGGSYNEQFF. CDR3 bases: TGTGCCTGGAGTGTTCTGCGGGGGGGCTCCTACAATGAGCAGTTCTTC. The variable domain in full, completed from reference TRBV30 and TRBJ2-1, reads SQTIHQWPATLVQPVGSPLSLECTVEGTSNPNLYWYRQAAGRGLQLLFYSVGIGQISSEVPQNLSASRPQDRQFILSSKKLLLSDSGFYLCAWSVLRGGSYNEQFFGPGTRLTVL.

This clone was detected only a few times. The CDR3 region is CAWSLTSGSTDTQYF. As DNA, the CDR3 is TGTGCCTGGAGTTTGACTAGCGGAAGCACAGATACGCAGTATTTT. The chain has TRBV30 and TRBJ2-3; TRBD2 aligns across 9 bases. The V and J ends lost 2 bases and 0 bases, in that order; junction bases with no gene match: 3. In germline, CDR1 is GTSNPN, CDR2 SVGIG (reference sequence). CDR3 length: 15 residues.

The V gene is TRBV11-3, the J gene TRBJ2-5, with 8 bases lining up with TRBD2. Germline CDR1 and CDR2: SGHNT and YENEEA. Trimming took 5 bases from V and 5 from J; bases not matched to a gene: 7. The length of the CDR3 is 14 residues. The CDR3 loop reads CASSARRGEETQYF. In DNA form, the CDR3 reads TGTGCCAGCAGCGCAAGGCGGGGGGAGGAGACCCAGTACTTC.

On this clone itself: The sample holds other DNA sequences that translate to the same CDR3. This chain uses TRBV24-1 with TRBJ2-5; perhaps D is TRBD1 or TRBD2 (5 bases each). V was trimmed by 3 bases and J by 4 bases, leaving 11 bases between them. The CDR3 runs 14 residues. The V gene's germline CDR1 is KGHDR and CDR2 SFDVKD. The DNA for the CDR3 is TGTGCCACCAGTGATACCGGGACGGGAGAGACCCAGTACTTC. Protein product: CATSDTGTGETQYF.

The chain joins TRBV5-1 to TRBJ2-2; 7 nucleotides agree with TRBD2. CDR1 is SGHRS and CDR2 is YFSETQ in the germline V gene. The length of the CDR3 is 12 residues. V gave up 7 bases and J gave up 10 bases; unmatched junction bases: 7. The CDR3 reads CASGTIRTELFF. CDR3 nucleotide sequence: TGCGCCAGCGGGACTATCAGGACGGAGCTGTTTTTT.

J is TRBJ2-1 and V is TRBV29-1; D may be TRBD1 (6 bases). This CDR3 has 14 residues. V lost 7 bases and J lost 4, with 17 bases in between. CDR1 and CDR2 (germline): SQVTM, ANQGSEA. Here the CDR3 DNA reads TGCAGCGGCCGGGACAATGCCCTTTACAATGAGCAGTTCTTC. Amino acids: CSGRDNALYNEQFF.

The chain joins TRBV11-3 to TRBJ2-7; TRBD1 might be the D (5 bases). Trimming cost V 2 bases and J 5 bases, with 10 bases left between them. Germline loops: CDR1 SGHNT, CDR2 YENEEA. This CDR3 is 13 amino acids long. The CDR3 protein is CASSLQGFDEQYF. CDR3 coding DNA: TGTGCCAGCAGCTTACAGGGTTTCGACGAGCAGTACTTC.

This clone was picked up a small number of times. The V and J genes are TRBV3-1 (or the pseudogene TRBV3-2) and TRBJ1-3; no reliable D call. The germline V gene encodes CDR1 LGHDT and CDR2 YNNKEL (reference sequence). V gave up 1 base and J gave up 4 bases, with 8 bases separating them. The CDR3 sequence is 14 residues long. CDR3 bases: TGTGCCAGCAGCCAAGCGGGATTGGGAAACACCATATATTTT. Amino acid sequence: CASSQAGLGNTIYF.

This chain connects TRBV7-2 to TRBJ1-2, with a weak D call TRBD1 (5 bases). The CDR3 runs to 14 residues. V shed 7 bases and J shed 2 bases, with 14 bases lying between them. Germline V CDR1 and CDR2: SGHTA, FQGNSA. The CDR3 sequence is CASTSRGGNYGYTF. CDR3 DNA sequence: TGTGCCAGCACCTCCCGCGGGGGAAACTATGGCTACACCTTC.

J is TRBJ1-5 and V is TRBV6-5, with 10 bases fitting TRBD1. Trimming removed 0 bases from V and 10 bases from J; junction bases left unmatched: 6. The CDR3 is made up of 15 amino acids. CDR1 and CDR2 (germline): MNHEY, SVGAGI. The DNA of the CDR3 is TGTGCCAGCAGTTACTCTGGGACAGGGGCCTATCCCCAGCATTTT. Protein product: CASSYSGTGAYPQHF.

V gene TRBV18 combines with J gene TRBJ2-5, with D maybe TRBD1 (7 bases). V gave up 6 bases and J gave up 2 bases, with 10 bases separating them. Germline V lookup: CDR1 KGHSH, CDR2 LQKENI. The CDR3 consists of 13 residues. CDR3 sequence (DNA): TGTGCCAGCTCGGCGGGACAGCAAGAGACCCAGTACTTC. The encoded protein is CASSAGQQETQYF.

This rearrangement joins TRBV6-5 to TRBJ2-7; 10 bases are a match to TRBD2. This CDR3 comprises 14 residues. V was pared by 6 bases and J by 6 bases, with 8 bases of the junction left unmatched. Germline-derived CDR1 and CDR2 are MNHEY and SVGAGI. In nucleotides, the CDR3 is TGTGCCAGCAGGTCTAGCGGGGGTCTTGCCGAGCAGTACTTC. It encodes CASRSSGGLAEQYF.

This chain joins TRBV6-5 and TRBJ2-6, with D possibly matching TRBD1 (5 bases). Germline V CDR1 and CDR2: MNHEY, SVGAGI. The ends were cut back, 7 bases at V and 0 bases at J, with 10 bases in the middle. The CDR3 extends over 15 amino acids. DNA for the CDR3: TGTGCCAGCAAAACAGGATCCTCTGGGGCCAACGTCCTGACTTTC. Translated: CASKTGSSGANVLTF.

The CDR3 region has the DNA TGTGCCAGCAGCCCGTACCAAGAGACCCAGTACTTC. It encodes CASSPYQETQYF. The V and J genes are TRBV7-2 and TRBJ2-5; the D is unclear. With 5 bases removed from V and 0 bases from J, the gap between germline ends came to 4 bases. There are 12 residues in the CDR3. The germline gives CDR1 SGHTA, CDR2 FQGNSA.

CDR3 sequence: CASGLVLGSGVGNSPLHF. The CDR3 nucleotides are TGTGCTAGTGGTTTGGTACTCGGTAGCGGGGTAGGTAATTCACCCCTCCACTTT. V is TRBV12-5 and J is TRBJ1-6; D call uncertain. This CDR3 is built from 18 residues. The germline V gene encodes CDR1 LGHNT and CDR2 FRNRAP. V was shortened by 0 bases and J by 6 bases, with 18 bases between the two germline ends.

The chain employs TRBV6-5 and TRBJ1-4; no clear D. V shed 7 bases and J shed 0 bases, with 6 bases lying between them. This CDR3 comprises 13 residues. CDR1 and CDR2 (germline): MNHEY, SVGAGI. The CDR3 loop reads CASKSATNEKLFF. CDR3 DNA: TGTGCCAGCAAATCCGCAACTAATGAAAAACTGTTTTTT.

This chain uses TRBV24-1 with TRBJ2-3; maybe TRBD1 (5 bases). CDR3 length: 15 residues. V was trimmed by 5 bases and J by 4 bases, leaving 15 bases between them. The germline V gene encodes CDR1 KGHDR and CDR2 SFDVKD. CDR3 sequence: CATSGTRDLADTQYF. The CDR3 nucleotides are TGTGCCACCAGTGGGACCAGGGATTTGGCAGATACGCAGTATTTT.

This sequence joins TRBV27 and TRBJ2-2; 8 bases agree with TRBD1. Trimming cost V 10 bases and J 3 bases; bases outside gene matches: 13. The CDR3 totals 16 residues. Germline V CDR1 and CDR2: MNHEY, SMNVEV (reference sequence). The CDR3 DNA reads TGTGCCACGGCGAATAGACAGGGGAAGTACACCGGGGAGCTGTTTTTT. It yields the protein CATANRQGKYTGELFF.

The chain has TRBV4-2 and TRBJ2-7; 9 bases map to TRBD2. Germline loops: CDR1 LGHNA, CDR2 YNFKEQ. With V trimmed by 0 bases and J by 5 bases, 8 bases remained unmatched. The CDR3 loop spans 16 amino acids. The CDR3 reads CASSQDQAGGPHEQYF. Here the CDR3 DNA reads TGTGCCAGCAGCCAAGATCAGGCGGGGGGGCCCCACGAGCAGTACTTC.

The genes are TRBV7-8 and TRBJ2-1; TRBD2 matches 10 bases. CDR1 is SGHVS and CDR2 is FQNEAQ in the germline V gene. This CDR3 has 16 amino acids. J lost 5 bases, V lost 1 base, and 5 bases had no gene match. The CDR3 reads CASSLVLAGAHNEQFF. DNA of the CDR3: TGTGCCAGCAGCTTAGTCCTAGCGGGGGCCCACAATGAGCAGTTCTTC.

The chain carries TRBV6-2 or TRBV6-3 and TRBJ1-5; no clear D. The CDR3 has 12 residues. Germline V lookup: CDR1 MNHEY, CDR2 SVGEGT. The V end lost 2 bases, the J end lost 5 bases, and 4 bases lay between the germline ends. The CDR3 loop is CASSYPHQPQHF. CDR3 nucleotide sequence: TGTGCCAGCAGTTACCCTCATCAGCCCCAGCATTTT.

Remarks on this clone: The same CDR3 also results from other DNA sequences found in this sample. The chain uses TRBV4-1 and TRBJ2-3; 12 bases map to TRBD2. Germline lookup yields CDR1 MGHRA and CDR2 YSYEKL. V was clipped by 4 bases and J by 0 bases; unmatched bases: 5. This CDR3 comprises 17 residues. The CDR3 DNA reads TGCGCCAGCAGCCGAACCGGGACTAGCGGGAGCACAGATACGCAGTATTTT. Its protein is CASSRTGTSGSTDTQYF.

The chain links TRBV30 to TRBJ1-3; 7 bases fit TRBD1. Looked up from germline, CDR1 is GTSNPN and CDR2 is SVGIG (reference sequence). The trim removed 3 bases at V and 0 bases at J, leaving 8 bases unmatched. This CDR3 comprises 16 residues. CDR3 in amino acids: CAWRTPGQSSGNTIYF. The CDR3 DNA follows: TGTGCCTGGAGGACTCCGGGACAGAGCTCTGGAAACACCATATATTTT.